This paragraph covers one T cell receptor beta chain sequence. Its antigen is not identified. The sample comes from a study of cytomegalovirus exposure and HLA in healthy donors. Regarding the study as a whole: A missense DCLRE1C variant was associated with V- and J-gene trimming of TCR beta chains in a later analysis, and an independent cohort replicated the association. It was taken for granted in presence/absence analyses that sequencing depth across donors was roughly uniform. In an earlier analysis, productive rearrangement rates for most beta V segments clustered near 87% or 30%.

Whereas donors were nominally healthy upon sampling, unrecorded immune exposures were probable. The CDR3 runs 15 residues. V shed 5 bases and J shed 0 bases, with 14 bases lying between them. Per the germline V gene, CDR1 is SGHTA and CDR2 is FQGNSA. The PCR used 60 Vbeta and 13 Jbeta primers. Repertoires were generated with immunoSEQ multiplex PCR, while TCRdb's copy carries only in-frame clones and drops some. The sample holds around 140,000 clones, 88% seen once. V is TRBV7-2 and J is TRBJ2-7, with TRBD2 as a possible D gene (6 bases). This TCR was recovered from a middle-aged woman in good health and CMV-seronegative. Sequencing was performed on PBMCs. CDR3: CASSPGRESSYEQYF. CDR3 coding DNA: TGTGCCAGCAGCCCTGGACGGGAGAGCTCCTACGAGCAGTACTTC.